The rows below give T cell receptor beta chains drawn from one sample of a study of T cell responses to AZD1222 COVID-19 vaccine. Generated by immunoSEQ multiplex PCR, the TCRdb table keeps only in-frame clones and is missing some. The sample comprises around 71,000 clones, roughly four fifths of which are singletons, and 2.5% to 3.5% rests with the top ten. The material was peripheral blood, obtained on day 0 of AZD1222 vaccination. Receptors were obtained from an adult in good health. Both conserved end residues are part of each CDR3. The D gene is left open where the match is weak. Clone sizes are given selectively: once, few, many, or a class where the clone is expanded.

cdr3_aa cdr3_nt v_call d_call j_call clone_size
CASSYRAEWWTSGTPVTQYF TGTGCCAGCAGTTACAGGGCGGAGTGGTGGACTAGCGGGACCCCAGTTACGCAGTATTTT TRBV6-2/TRBV6-3 TRBD2 TRBJ2-3 .
CASSEDWGYEQYF TGTGCCAGTAGTGAGGATTGGGGTTACGAGCAGTACTTC TRBV19 . TRBJ2-7 .
CASSLTGGIDTEAFF TGTGCCAGCAGCTTGACAGGGGGCATCGACACTGAAGCTTTCTTT TRBV5-6 TRBD1 TRBJ1-1 .
CASSYSRDRGNYGYTF TGTGCCAGCAGTTACTCCCGGGACAGGGGGAACTATGGCTACACCTTC TRBV6-5 TRBD1 TRBJ1-2 .
CASSLVGLAGPQGEQFF TGTGCCAGCAGTTTAGTTGGACTAGCGGGACCCCAAGGCGAGCAGTTCTTC TRBV27 TRBD2 TRBJ2-1 .
CASSLEGGRAYSGELFF TGTGCCAGCAGTTTAGAAGGTGGGAGGGCCTACAGCGGGGAGCTGTTTTTT TRBV27 TRBD2 TRBJ2-2 few
CASSSTSGGDTQYF TGCGCCAGCAGCTCGACTAGCGGGGGGGATACGCAGTATTTT TRBV5-1 TRBD2 TRBJ2-3 few
CASSQSRHWDTDTQYF TGTGCCAGCAGCCAATCCCGGCACTGGGACACAGATACGCAGTATTTT TRBV7-6 . TRBJ2-3 .
CASSPGQGNYEQYF TGTGCCAGCAGTCCCGGACAGGGGAATTACGAGCAGTACTTC TRBV2 TRBD1 TRBJ2-7 few
CAIRSSGGDAYEQYF TGTGCCATCAGGAGCAGCGGGGGTGACGCCTACGAGCAGTACTTC TRBV10-3 TRBD2 TRBJ2-7 .
CAISEQGAGNTIYF TGTGCCATCAGTGAGCAGGGGGCCGGAAACACCATATATTTT TRBV10-3 TRBD1 TRBJ1-3 .
CASSLADTYEQYF TGTGCCAGCAGCTTAGCAGACACCTACGAGCAGTACTTC TRBV7-9 . TRBJ2-7 .
CASSPDNPGIKAFF TGTGCCAGCAGCCCAGACAACCCGGGGATTAAAGCTTTCTTT TRBV5-8 . TRBJ1-1 .
CASSQLGPRNEQFF TGCGCCAGCAGCCAACTGGGACCCCGGAATGAGCAGTTCTTC TRBV4-3 . TRBJ2-1 .
CASSVATSGSGETQYF TGTGCCAGCAGCGTAGCGACTAGCGGGAGTGGTGAGACCCAGTACTTC TRBV9 TRBD2 TRBJ2-5 .
CASSRSAGETQYF TGTGCCAGCTCCCGCAGCGCGGGGGAGACCCAGTACTTC TRBV18 . TRBJ2-5 .
CASSSGLARPDTQYF TGTGCCAGCAGTTCCGGACTAGCAAGGCCAGATACGCAGTATTTT TRBV11-3 TRBD2 TRBJ2-3 .
CASSLDWLVETQYF TGTGCCAGCAGCTTAGATTGGCTCGTAGAGACCCAGTACTTC TRBV11-2 . TRBJ2-5 .
CASGDRADQPQHF TGTGCCAGCGGAGACAGGGCCGATCAGCCCCAGCATTTT TRBV5-5 TRBD1 TRBJ1-5 .
CASSLRSGRANEQFF TGTGCCAGCAGCTTACGTAGCGGGAGGGCAAATGAGCAGTTCTTC TRBV11-2 TRBD2 TRBJ2-1 .
CASSELTPHEQYF TGTGCCAGCAGTGAACTTACCCCCCACGAGCAGTACTTC TRBV2 . TRBJ2-7 .
CASSSEGGHTEAFF TGTGCCAGCAGCTCGGAGGGGGGACACACTGAAGCTTTCTTT TRBV5-6 . TRBJ1-1 .
CASSGWDTEAFF TGTGCCAGCAGTGGGTGGGATACTGAAGCTTTCTTT TRBV2 . TRBJ1-1 .
CASTQSVSGTGEQFF TGTGCCAGCACCCAAAGTGTTAGCGGGACTGGTGAGCAGTTCTTC TRBV6-5 TRBD2 TRBJ2-1 .
CASRYDATSWQFF TGTGCCAGCAGGTACGACGCGACCAGCTGGCAGTTCTTC TRBV6-6 . TRBJ2-1 .
CASSLKREQFF TGTGCCAGCAGTTTAAAGAGAGAGCAGTTCTTC TRBV12-3/TRBV12-4 . TRBJ2-1 .
CASSADPSYGYTF TGTGCCAGCAGCGCCGACCCGTCGTATGGCTACACCTTC TRBV13 . TRBJ1-2 .
CASSVGPSGGIQETQYF TGTGCCAGCAGCGTAGGCCCCAGCGGGGGGATACAAGAGACCCAGTACTTC TRBV9 TRBD2 TRBJ2-5 .
CASSVGTSGPYEQYF TGTGCCAGTAGTGTGGGGACTAGCGGGCCCTACGAGCAGTACTTC TRBV19 TRBD2 TRBJ2-7 few
CASSQEITVSGANVLTF TGCGCCAGCAGCCAAGAGATCACGGTATCTGGGGCCAACGTCCTGACTTTC TRBV4-3 . TRBJ2-6 .
CASSVDGVDGYTF TGTGCCAGCAGCGTAGACGGGGTGGATGGCTACACCTTC TRBV9 . TRBJ1-2 once
CASTGYTEAFF TGTGCCAGTACAGGGTACACTGAAGCTTTCTTT TRBV19 . TRBJ1-1 .
CASSLAPASPLHF TGTGCCAGCAGTTTGGCCCCGGCTTCACCCCTCCACTTT TRBV12-3/TRBV12-4 . TRBJ1-6 few
CAWSVRQLNEKLFF TGTGCCTGGAGTGTAAGACAGCTTAATGAAAAACTGTTTTTT TRBV30 . TRBJ1-4 .
CASSERGGPYNSPLHF TGTGCCAGCTCGGAACGCGGCGGCCCCTATAATTCACCCCTCCACTTT TRBV5-6 . TRBJ1-6 .
CASSGTGGGNTIYF TGTGCCAGCAGCGGAACAGGGGGTGGAAACACCATATATTTT TRBV9 TRBD1 TRBJ1-3 .
CASSPGGAENTEAFF TGTGCCAGCTCACCAGGGGGCGCGGAGAACACTGAAGCTTTCTTT TRBV18 . TRBJ1-1 few
CASSRLLAGELFF TGTGCCAGCAGCCGCTTACTGGCCGGGGAGCTGTTTTTT TRBV7-9 . TRBJ2-2 .
CASSPTSGGGDTQYF TGTGCCAGCAGCCCGACTAGCGGGGGCGGAGATACGCAGTATTTT TRBV7-2 TRBD2 TRBJ2-3 .
CASSQSSGSSYEQYF TGTGCCAGCAGCCAATCTAGCGGGAGCTCCTACGAGCAGTACTTC TRBV3-1/TRBV3-2 TRBD2 TRBJ2-7 .
CASSYWENEQFF TGTGCCAGCAGTTACTGGGAGAATGAGCAGTTCTTC TRBV6-2/TRBV6-3 . TRBJ2-1 .
CASSFSGTEQFF TGTGCCAGCAGCTTTTCCGGTACGGAGCAGTTCTTC TRBV11-3 . TRBJ2-1 .
CASSLKSGGRGNNEQFF TGTGCCAGCAGCCTTAAGAGTGGCGGGAGGGGGAACAATGAGCAGTTCTTC TRBV7-9 TRBD2 TRBJ2-1 .
CASSLAVQPQHF TGTGCCAGCAGTTTAGCGGTTCAGCCCCAGCATTTT TRBV12-3/TRBV12-4 . TRBJ1-5 .
CASSPAKRDTGELFF TGCGCCAGCAGCCCAGCCAAGCGGGACACCGGGGAGCTGTTTTTT TRBV4-3 . TRBJ2-2 .
CASSSGHSSYEQYF TGTGCCAGCTCCTCCGGGCATAGCTCCTACGAGCAGTACTTC TRBV18 . TRBJ2-7 .
CASSPRQGSNQPQHF TGTGCCAGCTCCCCGAGGCAGGGGAGCAATCAGCCCCAGCATTTT TRBV6-5 . TRBJ1-5 .
CASSPQGGVTEAFF TGCGCCAGCAGCCCGCAGGGGGGGGTCACTGAAGCTTTCTTT TRBV5-1 TRBD1 TRBJ1-1 .
CASSPSLRTDTQYF TGTGCCAGCAGCCCCTCGCTCCGCACAGATACGCAGTATTTT TRBV7-2 . TRBJ2-3 .
CASSYSEANGYTF TGTGCCAGCAGTTACTCTGAGGCCAATGGCTACACCTTC TRBV6-5 . TRBJ1-2 .
CSVELGETDTGELFF TGCAGCGTTGAACTCGGTGAAACGGACACCGGGGAGCTGTTTTTT TRBV29-1 . TRBJ2-2 .
CASSLRTGPIGTQYF TGTGCCAGCAGCTTAAGGACAGGTCCTATTGGTACGCAGTATTTT TRBV5-4 TRBD1 TRBJ2-3 .
CAISGTGEGYTF TGTGCCATCAGTGGGACAGGGGAGGGCTACACCTTC TRBV10-3 TRBD1 TRBJ1-2 few
CASSVGGGAGYTF TGTGCCAGCAGCGTAGGTGGGGGTGCTGGCTACACCTTC TRBV9 . TRBJ1-2 once
CSVEDAGGTGELFF TGCAGCGTTGAAGATGCGGGGGGGACCGGGGAGCTGTTTTTT TRBV29-1 TRBD2 TRBJ2-2 .
CASGLDYNEQFF TGTGCTAGTGGTTTGGACTACAATGAGCAGTTCTTC TRBV12-5 . TRBJ2-1 few
CSASDWDRQNIQYF TGCAGTGCTAGTGATTGGGACCGTCAAAACATTCAGTACTTC TRBV20-1 . TRBJ2-4 .
CASSLRSGRGTDTQYF TGTGCCAGCAGCTTACGTTCGGGGAGGGGCACAGATACGCAGTATTTT TRBV7-2 TRBD2 TRBJ2-3 .